This is a list of T cell receptor beta chains from one sample in a study of vaccination and CD4 T cells after COVID-19. TCRdb fed the PCR reads into MiXCR, producing one record per CDR3 protein. The data contain roughly 18,000 distinct CDR3 sequences, 51% of them singletons. These receptors' antigens are unknown. The source material was CD4+ T cells from blood, cultured in vitro, sampled about 7 months after SARS-CoV-2 vaccination. All receptors derive from a human donor who had recovered from COVID-19. CDR3s include the opening cysteine and the closing phenylalanine or tryptophan.

TRBJ1-1 TRBV6-1 CASSEVVGQKAFF
TRBJ2-5 TRBV7-9 CASSFRGAGETQYF
TRBJ1-1 TRBV20-1 CSAFQGWGGTEAFF
TRBJ1-5 TRBV6-1 CASRRDGTASNQPQHF
TRBJ2-7 TRBV20-1 CSARDQGPTGTTYEQYF
TRBJ1-2 TRBV7-2 CASSLRVRGQGGYTF
TRBJ2-7 TRBV7-9 CASSLSRTYTDRKHEQYF
TRBJ1-2 TRBV12-3/TRBV12-4 CASSNRVSGYTF
TRBJ2-3 TRBV7-9 CASSRLVGTQYF
TRBJ2-1 TRBV30 CAWSGVAGYNEQFF
TRBJ2-7 TRBV7-2 CASSLVREVYEQYF
TRBJ2-5 TRBV10-3 CAISDPAIRETQYF
TRBJ2-7 TRBV6-1 CASSEVGLRLYEQYF
TRBJ2-5 TRBV6-5 CASSYDRWEETQYF
TRBJ1-2 TRBV20-1 CSAREGTANYGYTF
TRBJ1-2 TRBV7-3 CASSFASRDRGYGYTF
TRBJ1-5 TRBV15 CATSRGQGNQPQHF
TRBJ1-3 TRBV6-1 CASSSESGNTIYF
TRBJ2-2 TRBV6-1 CASNLLNTGELFF
TRBJ1-6 TRBV20-1 CSARTVQGFGGPLHF
TRBJ1-1 TRBV2 CASTPGGTEAFF
TRBJ2-7 TRBV5-8 CASRSRRGSYEQYF
TRBJ2-2 TRBV2 CASSVGLAGAGELFF
TRBJ1-1 TRBV10-3 CAISDNIQPRQSTEAFF
TRBJ2-7 TRBV6-5 CASSYRGLGTYEQYF
TRBJ2-2 TRBV19 CASSERTNTGELFF
TRBJ2-3 TRBV7-9 CASSSVAGASDTQYF
TRBJ1-2 TRBV7-2 CASRRGRENYGYTF
TRBJ1-2 TRBV6-5 CASSFSGGPYPYGYTF
TRBJ2-3 TRBV11-3 CASSLDRGDTQYF
TRBJ2-7 TRBV5-1 CASSLFFRPSYEQYF
TRBJ2-2 TRBV7-3 CASSSSRDTGELFF
TRBJ2-5 TRBV20-1 CSARDPLAGGSETQYF
TRBJ1-6 TRBV19 CASSIAGQGFNSPLHF
TRBJ2-7 TRBV4-1 CASSRTRAQPNEQYF
TRBJ2-5 TRBV7-9 CASSFGSRGSQYF
TRBJ2-5 TRBV7-9 CASRPRSSPAETQYF
TRBJ2-3 TRBV7-3 CASSISRTTDTQYF